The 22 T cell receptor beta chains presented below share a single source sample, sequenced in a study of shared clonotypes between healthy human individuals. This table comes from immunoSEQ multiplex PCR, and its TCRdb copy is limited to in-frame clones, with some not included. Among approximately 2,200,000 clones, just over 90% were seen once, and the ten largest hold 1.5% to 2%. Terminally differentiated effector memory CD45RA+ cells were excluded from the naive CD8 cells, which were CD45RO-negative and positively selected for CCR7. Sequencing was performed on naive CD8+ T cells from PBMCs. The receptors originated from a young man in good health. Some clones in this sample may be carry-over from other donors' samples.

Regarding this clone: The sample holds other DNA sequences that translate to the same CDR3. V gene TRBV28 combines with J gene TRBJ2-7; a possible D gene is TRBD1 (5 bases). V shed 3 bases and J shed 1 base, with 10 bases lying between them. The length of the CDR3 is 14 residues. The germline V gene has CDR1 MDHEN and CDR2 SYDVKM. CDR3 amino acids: CASSFFRGSYEQYF. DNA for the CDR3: TGTGCCAGCAGTTTTTTTAGGGGTTCCTACGAGCAGTACTTC.

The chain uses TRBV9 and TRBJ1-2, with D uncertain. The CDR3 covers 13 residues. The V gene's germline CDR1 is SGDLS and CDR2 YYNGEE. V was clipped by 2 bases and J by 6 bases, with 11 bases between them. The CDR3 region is CASSVGGIDGYTF. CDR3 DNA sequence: TGTGCCAGCAGCGTGGGAGGGATTGATGGCTACACCTTC. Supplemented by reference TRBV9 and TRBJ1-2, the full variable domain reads DSGVTQTPKHLITATGQRVTLRCSPRSGDLSVYWYQQSLDQGLQFLIQYYNGEERAKGNILERFSAQQFPDLHSELNLSSLELGDSALYFCASSVGGIDGYTFGSGTRLTVV.

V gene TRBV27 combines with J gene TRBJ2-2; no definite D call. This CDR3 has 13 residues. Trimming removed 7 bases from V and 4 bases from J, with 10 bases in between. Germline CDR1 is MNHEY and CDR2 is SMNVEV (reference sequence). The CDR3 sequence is CASTHVGTGELFF. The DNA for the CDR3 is TGTGCCAGCACCCACGTAGGCACCGGGGAGCTGTTTTTT.

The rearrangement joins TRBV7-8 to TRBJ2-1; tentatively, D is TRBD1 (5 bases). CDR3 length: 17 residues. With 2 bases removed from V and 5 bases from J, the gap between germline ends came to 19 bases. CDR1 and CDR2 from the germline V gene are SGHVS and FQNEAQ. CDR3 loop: CASSLPGQGWTHNEQFF. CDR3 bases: TGTGCCAGCAGCTTACCCGGGCAGGGATGGACCCACAATGAGCAGTTCTTC. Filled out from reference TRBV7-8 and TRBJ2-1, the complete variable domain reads GAGVSQSPRYKVAKRGQDVALRCDPISGHVSLFWYQQALGQGPEFLTYFQNEAQLDKSGLPSDRFFAERPEGSVSTLKIQRTQQEDSAVYLCASSLPGQGWTHNEQFFGPGTRLTVL.

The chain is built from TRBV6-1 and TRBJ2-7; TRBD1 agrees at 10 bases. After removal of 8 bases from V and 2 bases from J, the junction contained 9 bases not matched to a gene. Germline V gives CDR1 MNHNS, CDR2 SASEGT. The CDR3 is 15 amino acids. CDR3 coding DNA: TGTGCCAGCTTCCCCGGGACAGGGGTCCCCTACGAGCAGTACTTC. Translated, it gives CASFPGTGVPYEQYF.

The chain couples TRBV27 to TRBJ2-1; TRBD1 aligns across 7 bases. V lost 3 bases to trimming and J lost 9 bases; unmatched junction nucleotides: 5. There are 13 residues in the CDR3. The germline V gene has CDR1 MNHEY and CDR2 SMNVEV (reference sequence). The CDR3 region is CASSFSQGPEQFF. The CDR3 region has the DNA TGTGCCAGCAGTTTTTCACAGGGGCCTGAGCAGTTCTTC.

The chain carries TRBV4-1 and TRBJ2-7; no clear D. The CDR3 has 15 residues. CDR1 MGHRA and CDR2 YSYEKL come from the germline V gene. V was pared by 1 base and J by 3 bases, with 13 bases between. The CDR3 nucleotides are TGCGCCAGCAGCCAAGGTCTAAGGTCGAGCTACGAGCAGTACTTC. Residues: CASSQGLRSSYEQYF.

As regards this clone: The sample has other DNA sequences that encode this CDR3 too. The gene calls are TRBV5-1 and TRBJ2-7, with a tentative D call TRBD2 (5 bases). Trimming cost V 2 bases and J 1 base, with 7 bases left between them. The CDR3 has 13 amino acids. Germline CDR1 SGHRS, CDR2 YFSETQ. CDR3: CASSFGESYEQYF. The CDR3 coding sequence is TGCGCCAGCAGCTTCGGGGAATCCTACGAGCAGTACTTC.

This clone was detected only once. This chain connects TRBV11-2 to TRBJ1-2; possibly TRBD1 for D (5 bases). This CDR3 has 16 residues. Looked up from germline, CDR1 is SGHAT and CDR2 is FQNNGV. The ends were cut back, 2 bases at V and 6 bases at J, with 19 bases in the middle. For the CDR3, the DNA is TGTGCCAGCAGCTTAAATAGGGGTCCGACCCCGGATGGCTACACCTTC. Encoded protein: CASSLNRGPTPDGYTF.

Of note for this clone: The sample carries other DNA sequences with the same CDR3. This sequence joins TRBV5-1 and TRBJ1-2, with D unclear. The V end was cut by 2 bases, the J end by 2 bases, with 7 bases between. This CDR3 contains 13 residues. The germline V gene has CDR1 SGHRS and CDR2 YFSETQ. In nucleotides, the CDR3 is TGCGCCAGCAGCTTTACAGAGAACTATGGCTACACCTTC. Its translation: CASSFTENYGYTF.

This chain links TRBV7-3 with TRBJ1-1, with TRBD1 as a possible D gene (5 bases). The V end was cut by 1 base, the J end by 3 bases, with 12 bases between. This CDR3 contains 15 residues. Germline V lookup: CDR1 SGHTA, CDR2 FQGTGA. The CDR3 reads CASSLNGGADTEAFF. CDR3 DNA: TGTGCCAGCAGCTTAAATGGGGGAGCGGACACTGAAGCTTTCTTT.

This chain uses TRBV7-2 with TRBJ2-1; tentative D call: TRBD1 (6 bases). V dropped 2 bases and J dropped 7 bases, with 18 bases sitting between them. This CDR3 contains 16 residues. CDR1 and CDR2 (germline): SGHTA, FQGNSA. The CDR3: CASSLTGTYLGNEQFF. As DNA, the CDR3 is TGTGCCAGCAGCTTAACCGGGACATATTTGGGGAATGAGCAGTTCTTC.

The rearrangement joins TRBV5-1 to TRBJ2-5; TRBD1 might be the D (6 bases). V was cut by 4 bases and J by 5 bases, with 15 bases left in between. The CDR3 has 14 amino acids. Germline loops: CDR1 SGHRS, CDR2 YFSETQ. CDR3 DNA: TGCGCCAGCAGCATCGACAGGAGGTGGGAGACCCAGTACTTC. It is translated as CASSIDRRWETQYF. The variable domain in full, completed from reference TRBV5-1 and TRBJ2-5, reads KAGVTQTPRYLIKTRGQQVTLSCSPISGHRSVSWYQQTPGQGLQFLFEYFSETQRNKGNFPGRFSGRQFSNSRSEMNVSTLELGDSALYLCASSIDRRWETQYFGPGTRLLVL.

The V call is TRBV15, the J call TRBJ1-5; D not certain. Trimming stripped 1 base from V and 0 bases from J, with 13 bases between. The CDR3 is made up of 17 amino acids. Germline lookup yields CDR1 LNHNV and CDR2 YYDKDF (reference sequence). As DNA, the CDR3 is TGTGCCACCAGCAGAGGCCCCCTTGGGTATAGCAATCAGCCCCAGCATTTT. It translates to CATSRGPLGYSNQPQHF.

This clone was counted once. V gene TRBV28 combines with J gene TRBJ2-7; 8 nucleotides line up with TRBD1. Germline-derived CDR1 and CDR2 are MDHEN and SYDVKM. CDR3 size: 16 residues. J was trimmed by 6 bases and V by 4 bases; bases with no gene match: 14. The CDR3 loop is CASSSPRQGILGEQYF. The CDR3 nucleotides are TGTGCCAGCAGTTCCCCGCGACAGGGGATTCTCGGCGAGCAGTACTTC.

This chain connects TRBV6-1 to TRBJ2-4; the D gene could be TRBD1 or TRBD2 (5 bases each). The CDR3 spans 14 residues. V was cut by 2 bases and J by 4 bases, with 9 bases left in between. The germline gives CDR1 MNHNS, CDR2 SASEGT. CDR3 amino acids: CASSEWDPKNIQYF. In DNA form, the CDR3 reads TGTGCCAGCAGTGAATGGGACCCGAAAAACATTCAGTACTTC.

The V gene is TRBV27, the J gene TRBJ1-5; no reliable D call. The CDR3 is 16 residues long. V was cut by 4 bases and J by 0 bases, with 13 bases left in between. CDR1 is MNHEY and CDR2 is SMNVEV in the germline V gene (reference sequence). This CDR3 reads CASSSTDPISNQPQHF. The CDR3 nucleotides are TGTGCCAGCAGTTCCACCGATCCTATTAGCAATCAGCCCCAGCATTTT.

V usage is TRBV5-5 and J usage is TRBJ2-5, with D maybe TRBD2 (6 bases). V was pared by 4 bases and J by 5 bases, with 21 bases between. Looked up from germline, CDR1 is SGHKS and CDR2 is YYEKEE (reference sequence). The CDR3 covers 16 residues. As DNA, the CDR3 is TGTGCCAGCAGCACCCGTGATGCGGGATCAGCGGAGACCCAGTACTTC. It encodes CASSTRDAGSAETQYF.

CDR3 sequence (DNA): TGTGCCAGCGATACAATAGTACCAAACCTGGGTGGTGGCTATGGCTACACCTTC. The encoded protein is CASDTIVPNLGGGYGYTF. The J gene is TRBJ1-2, the V gene TRBV7-9; D call uncertain. CDR3 length equals 18 residues. CDR1 SEHNR and CDR2 FQNEAQ come from the germline V gene (reference sequence). The V gene lost 8 bases and the J gene lost 4 bases, with 29 bases spanning the gap.

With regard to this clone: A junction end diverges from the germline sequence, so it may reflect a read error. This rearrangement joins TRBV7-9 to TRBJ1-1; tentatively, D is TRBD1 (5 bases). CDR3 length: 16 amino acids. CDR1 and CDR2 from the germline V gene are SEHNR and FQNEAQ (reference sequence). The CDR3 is CASRLGGSRGYTEAFF. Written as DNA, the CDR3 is TGTGCCAGCAGGTTAGGTGGGTCTAGGGGATACACTGAAGCTTTCTTT.

CDR3 nucleotide sequence: TGTGCCAGCAGTTTACAAACGGGGGGGAATCAGCCCCAGCATTTT. It is translated as CASSLQTGGNQPQHF. This chain links TRBV28 with TRBJ1-5, with D perhaps matching TRBD1 (5 bases). Deletions cut 2 bases from V and 4 bases from J, with 12 bases between. The CDR3 sequence is 15 residues long. Germline lookup yields CDR1 MDHEN and CDR2 SYDVKM.

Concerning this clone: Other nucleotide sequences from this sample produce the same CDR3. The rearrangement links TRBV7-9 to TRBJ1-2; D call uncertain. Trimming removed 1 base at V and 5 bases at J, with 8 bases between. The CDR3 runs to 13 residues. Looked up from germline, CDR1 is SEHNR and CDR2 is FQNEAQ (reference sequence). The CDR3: CASSLGQVYGYTF. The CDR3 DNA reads TGTGCCAGCAGCTTAGGGCAGGTTTATGGCTACACCTTC.